Listed below are T cell receptor beta chains from one sample, sequenced in a study of early T cells in non-severe SARS-CoV-2 infection. Via MiXCR, TCRdb re-called the 5' RACE reads, giving one row per CDR3 protein. The sample shows tens of thousands of distinct CDR3 sequences, 4.5% to 6% of them seen only once. The sample consisted of whole blood. These receptors came from an adult who was a healthcare worker with PCR-confirmed SARS-CoV-2 infection or an uninfected control (not recorded which). The CDR3 runs from the conserved cysteine through the conserved F or W. D genes are given only for firm matches. Clone size is shown for a subset of rows, as once, few, many or a class of expanded clone.

abundance,v_gene,d_gene,j_gene,CDR3nt,CDR3aa
NA,TRBV20-1,TRBD1,TRBJ2-1,TGCAGTGCACCGAAGGGACAGGGGGCCCGTACTACCTACAATGAGCAGTTCTTC,CSAPKGQGARTTYNEQFF
medium-sized,TRBV12-3/TRBV12-4,NA,TRBJ1-1,TGTGCCAGCAGTGAACAGGAGGGGATCACTGAAGCTTTCTTT,CASSEQEGITEAFF
many,TRBV20-1,TRBD2,TRBJ2-7,TGCAGTGCTAGTAGTTTCACTAGCGGGGGGAATTGGGAGCAGTACTTC,CSASSFTSGGNWEQYF
many,TRBV11-2,NA,TRBJ2-5,TGTGCCAGCAGCCAGGGGGACAGAGCGGGGAAAGAGACCCAGTACTTC,CASSQGDRAGKETQYF
NA,TRBV18,TRBD1,TRBJ1-2,TGTGCCAGCTCACCGTCGGGACAGGGCGTTTACTATGGCTACACCTTC,CASSPSGQGVYYGYTF
many,TRBV6-6,TRBD2,TRBJ2-7,TGTGCCAGCACCACCCCGGGACGGGGGGTGAACGAGCAGTACTTC,CASTTPGRGVNEQYF
NA,TRBV3-1,TRBD1,TRBJ1-5,TGTGCCAGCAGCCCCAGGACAGGGGGGTGGCCCCAGCATTTT,CASSPRTGGWPQHF
NA,TRBV10-3,NA,TRBJ2-5,TGTGCCATCAGTGAGAGGAAGGGGGGGCAGGAGACCCAGTACTTC,CAISERKGGQETQYF
few,TRBV29-1,NA,TRBJ1-3,TGCAGCGTTGAGAGGGGAAACACCATATATTTT,CSVERGNTIYF
many,TRBV7-7,TRBD1,TRBJ2-5,TGTGCTAGCAGCTTAGACAGGGGAGGCCAAGAGACCCAGTACTTC,CASSLDRGGQETQYF
NA,TRBV4-1,NA,TRBJ2-7,TGCGCCAGCAGCCAAGTTCCAGGGAGCTCCTACGAGCAGTACTTC,CASSQVPGSSYEQYF
many,TRBV20-1,NA,TRBJ1-2,TGCAGTGCTAGAGGCTTCCGGGCAGGGAACGGCTATGGCTACACCTTC,CSARGFRAGNGYGYTF
many,TRBV24-1,TRBD1,TRBJ1-1,TGTGCCACCAGTGGACAGGGACCGAACACTGAAGCTTTCTTT,CATSGQGPNTEAFF
medium-sized,TRBV6-1,NA,TRBJ1-6,TGTGCCAGCAGCTATTCAGGGGATAATTCACCCCTCCACTTT,CASSYSGDNSPLHF
many,TRBV12-3/TRBV12-4,TRBD2,TRBJ2-2,TGTGCCAGCAGTCCCCGACTAGCGGGGGGGCGCGGCGGGGAGCTGTTTTTT,CASSPRLAGGRGGELFF
many,TRBV28,TRBD2,TRBJ2-7,TGTGCCAGCAGTTTAGCGGGGGGCGGCGAGCAGTACTTC,CASSLAGGGEQYF
many,TRBV7-6,NA,TRBJ2-7,TGTGCCAGCAGCTTAGCCCCCGACCCCTACGAGCAGTACTTC,CASSLAPDPYEQYF
many,TRBV21-1,NA,TRBJ1-1,TGTGCCAGCAGCAAGCAAACGGACAGGGGAAGGGACACTGAAGCTTTCTTT,CASSKQTDRGRDTEAFF
many,TRBV11-2,NA,TRBJ2-3,TGTGCCAGCAGCTTAGATGGGTCCGGGTTCCCAGATACGCAGTATTTT,CASSLDGSGFPDTQYF
many,TRBV7-3,TRBD1,TRBJ1-1,TGTGCCAGCAGCCACGGGTGGCAGGGGGCCCCCGAAGCTTTCTTT,CASSHGWQGAPEAFF
few,TRBV4-2,TRBD1,TRBJ2-7,TGTGCCAGCAGCCAAGCAGGGACAGGACCGTACGAGCAGTACTTC,CASSQAGTGPYEQYF
few,TRBV29-1,NA,TRBJ2-6,TGCAGCGTGGAACAGGGCCCTGGGGCCAACGTCCTGACTTTC,CSVEQGPGANVLTF
many,TRBV7-6,TRBD1,TRBJ1-4,TGTGCCAGCAGCCCGACAGGGTTTTCCGCAACTAATGAAAAACTGTTTTTT,CASSPTGFSATNEKLFF
many,TRBV11-2,NA,TRBJ2-2,TGTGCCAGCAGCTTAACCCAGACCAACGGAGGGGAGCTGTTTTTT,CASSLTQTNGGELFF
few,TRBV5-6,TRBD1,TRBJ2-7,TGTGCCAGCAGCTTGGGAGACAGGGGTTACGAGCAGTACTTC,CASSLGDRGYEQYF
many,TRBV11-2,TRBD2,TRBJ2-5,TGTGCCAGCAGCTCGGGACTAGCGGGGGCCCAAGAGACCCAGTACTTC,CASSSGLAGAQETQYF
many,TRBV2,NA,TRBJ2-5,TGTGCCGCGGGGACAGATCAAGAGACCCAGTACTTC,CAAGTDQETQYF
many,TRBV28,TRBD1,TRBJ1-1,TGTGCCAGCAGTTTTTATACGTGGGGACAGGGGAACACTGAAGCTTTCTTT,CASSFYTWGQGNTEAFF
NA,TRBV30,TRBD2,TRBJ2-7,TGTGCCTGGCCCCTAGCGGTCTCCTACGAGCAGTACTTC,CAWPLAVSYEQYF
many,TRBV28,NA,TRBJ1-3,TGTGCCAGCAGTCCTTTAGAGTGGGGAAACACCATATATTTT,CASSPLEWGNTIYF
few,TRBV7-2,NA,TRBJ2-7,TGTGCCAGCAGCTCGAGACAGGGAGGGCAGTACTTC,CASSSRQGGQYF
many,TRBV28,NA,TRBJ1-2,TGTGCCAGCAGTACAGGCAACTATGGCTACACCTTC,CASSTGNYGYTF
many,TRBV5-5,NA,TRBJ1-3,TGTGCCAGCAGCCTGGCGGGGCCCTCTGGAAACACCATATATTTT,CASSLAGPSGNTIYF
few,TRBV28,TRBD1,TRBJ2-3,TGTGCCAGCAGTATTCGCGGACAGGGAGGATTTAGCACAGATACGCAGTATTTT,CASSIRGQGGFSTDTQYF
few,TRBV24-1,NA,TRBJ2-7,TGTGCCACCAGTTCATCGTTCGCCCACGAGCAGTACTTC,CATSSSFAHEQYF
many,TRBV20-1,TRBD2,TRBJ2-3,TGCAGTGCCCCCGGTCTAGCGGGGTGGACAGATACGCAGTATTTT,CSAPGLAGWTDTQYF
many,TRBV7-9,NA,TRBJ1-5,TGTGCCAGCAGCCCAGCGGGGGTTGGTCAGCCCCAGCATTTT,CASSPAGVGQPQHF
few,TRBV10-1,NA,TRBJ2-3,TGCGCCAGCAGTGAGACAAGAAGCGGCACAGATACGCAGTATTTT,CASSETRSGTDTQYF
few,TRBV12-3/TRBV12-4,TRBD1,TRBJ1-6,TGTGCCAGCAGTCCGCAGACAGGGAGCCGTCTCCACTTT,CASSPQTGSRLHF
few,TRBV7-9,NA,TRBJ1-1,TGTGCCAGCAGCTTAGCCATGAACACTGAAGCTTTCTTT,CASSLAMNTEAFF